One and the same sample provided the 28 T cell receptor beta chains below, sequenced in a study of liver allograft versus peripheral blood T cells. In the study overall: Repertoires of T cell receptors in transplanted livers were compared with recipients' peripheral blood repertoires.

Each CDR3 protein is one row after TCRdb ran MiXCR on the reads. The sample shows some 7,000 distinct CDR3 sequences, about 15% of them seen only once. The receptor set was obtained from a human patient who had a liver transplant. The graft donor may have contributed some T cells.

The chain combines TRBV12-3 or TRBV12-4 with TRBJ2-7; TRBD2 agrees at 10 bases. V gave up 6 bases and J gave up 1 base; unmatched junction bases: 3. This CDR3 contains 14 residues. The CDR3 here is CASRVAGGSYEQYF. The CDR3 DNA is TGTGCCAGCAGAGTAGCGGGGGGATCCTACGAGCAGTACTTC.

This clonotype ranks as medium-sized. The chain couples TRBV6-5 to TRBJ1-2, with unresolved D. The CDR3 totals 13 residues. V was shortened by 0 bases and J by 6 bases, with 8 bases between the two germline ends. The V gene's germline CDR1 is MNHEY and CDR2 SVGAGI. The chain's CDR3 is CASSYSQYNGYTF. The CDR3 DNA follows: TGTGCCAGCAGTTACTCACAGTACAATGGCTACACCTTC.

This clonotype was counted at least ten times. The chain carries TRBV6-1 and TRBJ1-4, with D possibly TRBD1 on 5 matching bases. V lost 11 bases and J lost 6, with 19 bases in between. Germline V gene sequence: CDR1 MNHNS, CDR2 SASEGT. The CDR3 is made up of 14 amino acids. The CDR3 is CASSKGPTDEKLFF. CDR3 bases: TGTGCCTCGAGTAAGGGGCCCACGGATGAAAAACTGTTTTTT.

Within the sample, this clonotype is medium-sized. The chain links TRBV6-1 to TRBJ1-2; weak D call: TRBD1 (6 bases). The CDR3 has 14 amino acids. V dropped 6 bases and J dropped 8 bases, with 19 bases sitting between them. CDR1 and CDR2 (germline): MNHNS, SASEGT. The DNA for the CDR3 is TGTGCCAGCAGAGGTGACAGGCCCCTTTGGGGCTACACCTTC. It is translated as CASRGDRPLWGYTF.

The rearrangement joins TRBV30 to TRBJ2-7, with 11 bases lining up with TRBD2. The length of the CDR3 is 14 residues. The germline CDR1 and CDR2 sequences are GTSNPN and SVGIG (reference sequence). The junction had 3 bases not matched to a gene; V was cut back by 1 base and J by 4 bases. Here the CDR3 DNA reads TGTGCCTGGAGTGGTACTAGCGGGGGTTACGAGCAGTACTTC. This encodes CAWSGTSGGYEQYF. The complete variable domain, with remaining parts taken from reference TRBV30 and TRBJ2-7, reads SQTIHQWPATLVQPVGSPLSLECTVEGTSNPNLYWYRQAAGRGLQLLFYSVGIGQISSEVPQNLSASRPQDRQFILSSKKLLLSDSGFYLCAWSGTSGGYEQYFGPGTRLTVT.

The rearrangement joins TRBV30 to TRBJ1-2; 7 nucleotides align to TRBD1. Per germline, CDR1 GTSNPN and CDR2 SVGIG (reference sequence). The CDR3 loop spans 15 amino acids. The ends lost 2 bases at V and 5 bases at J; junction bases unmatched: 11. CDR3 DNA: TGTGCCTGGAGTAACCGGGCGGGACAGCAATATGGCTACACCTTC. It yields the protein CAWSNRAGQQYGYTF.

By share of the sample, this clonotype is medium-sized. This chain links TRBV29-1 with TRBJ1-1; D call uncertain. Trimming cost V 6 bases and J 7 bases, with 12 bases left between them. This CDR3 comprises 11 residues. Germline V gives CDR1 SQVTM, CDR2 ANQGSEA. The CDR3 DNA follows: TGCAGCGTGGGGTTCGGGGTTGAAGCTTTCTTT. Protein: CSVGFGVEAFF.

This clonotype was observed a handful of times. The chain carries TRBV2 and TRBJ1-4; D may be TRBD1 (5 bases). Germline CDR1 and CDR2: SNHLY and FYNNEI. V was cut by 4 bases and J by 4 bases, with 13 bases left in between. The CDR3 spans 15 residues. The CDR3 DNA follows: TGTGCCAGCAGTGGCGGGACGGGGAATAATGAAAAACTGTTTTTT. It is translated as CASSGGTGNNEKLFF.

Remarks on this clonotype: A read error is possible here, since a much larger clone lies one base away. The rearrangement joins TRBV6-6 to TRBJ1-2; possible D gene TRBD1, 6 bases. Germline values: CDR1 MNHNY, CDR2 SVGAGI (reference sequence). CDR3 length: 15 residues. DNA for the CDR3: TGTACCAGCACGAAGGGGGGGGAGGGTATCTATGGCTACACCTTC. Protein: CTSTKGGEGIYGYTF.

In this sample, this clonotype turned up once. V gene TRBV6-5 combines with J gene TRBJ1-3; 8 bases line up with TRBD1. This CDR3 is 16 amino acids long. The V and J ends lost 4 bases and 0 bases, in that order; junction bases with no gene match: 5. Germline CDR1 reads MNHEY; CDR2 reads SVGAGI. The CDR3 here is CASSSGTGGSGNTIYF. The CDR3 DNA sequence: TGTGCCAGCAGTTCCGGGACAGGCGGCTCTGGAAACACCATATATTTT.

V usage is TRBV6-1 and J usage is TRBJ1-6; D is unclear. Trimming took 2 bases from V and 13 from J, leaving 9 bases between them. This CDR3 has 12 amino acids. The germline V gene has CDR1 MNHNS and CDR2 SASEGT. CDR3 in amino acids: CASSESASPLHF. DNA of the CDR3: TGTGCCAGCAGTGAATCGGCTAGCCCCCTCCACTTT.

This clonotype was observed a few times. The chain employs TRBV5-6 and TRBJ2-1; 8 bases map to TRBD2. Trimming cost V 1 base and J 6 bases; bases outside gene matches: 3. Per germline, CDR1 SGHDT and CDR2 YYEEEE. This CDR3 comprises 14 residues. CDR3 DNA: TGTGCCAGCAGCTTGACGGGGGGGGTCAATGAGCAGTTCTTC. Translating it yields CASSLTGGVNEQFF.

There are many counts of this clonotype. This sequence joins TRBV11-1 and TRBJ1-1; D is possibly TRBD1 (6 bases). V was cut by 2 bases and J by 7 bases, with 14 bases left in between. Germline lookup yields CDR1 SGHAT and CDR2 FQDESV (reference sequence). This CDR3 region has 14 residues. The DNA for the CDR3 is TGTGCCAGCAGCTTATATGCAGGGGAAGTTGAAGCTTTCTTT. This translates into CASSLYAGEVEAFF.

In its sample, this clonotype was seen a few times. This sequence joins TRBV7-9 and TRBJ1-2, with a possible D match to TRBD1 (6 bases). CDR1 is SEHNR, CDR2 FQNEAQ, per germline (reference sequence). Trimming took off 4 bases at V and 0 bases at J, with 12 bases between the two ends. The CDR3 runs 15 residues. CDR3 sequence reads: CASSSRQAANYGYTF. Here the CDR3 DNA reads TGTGCCAGCAGCTCCCGACAGGCCGCTAACTATGGCTACACCTTC.

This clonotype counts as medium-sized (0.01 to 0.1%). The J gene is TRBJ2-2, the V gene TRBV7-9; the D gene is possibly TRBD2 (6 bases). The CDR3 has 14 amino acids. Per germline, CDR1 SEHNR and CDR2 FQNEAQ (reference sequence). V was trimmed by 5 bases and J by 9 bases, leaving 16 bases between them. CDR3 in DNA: TGTGCCAGCAGCCGGGACTCCATGCTCCGGGAGCTGTTTTTT. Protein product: CASSRDSMLRELFF.

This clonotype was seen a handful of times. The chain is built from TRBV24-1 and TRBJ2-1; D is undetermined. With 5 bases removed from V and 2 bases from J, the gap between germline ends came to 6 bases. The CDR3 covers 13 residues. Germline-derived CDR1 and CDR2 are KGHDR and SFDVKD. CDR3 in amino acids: CATSGRPYNEQFF. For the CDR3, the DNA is TGTGCCACCAGTGGTCGACCCTACAATGAGCAGTTCTTC.

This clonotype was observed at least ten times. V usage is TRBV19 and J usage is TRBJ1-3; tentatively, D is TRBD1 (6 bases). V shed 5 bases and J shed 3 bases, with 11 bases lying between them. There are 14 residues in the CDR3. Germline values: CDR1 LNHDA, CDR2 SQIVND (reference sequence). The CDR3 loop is CASSLTGNGNTIYF. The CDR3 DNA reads TGTGCCAGTAGTTTAACAGGGAATGGAAACACCATATATTTT.

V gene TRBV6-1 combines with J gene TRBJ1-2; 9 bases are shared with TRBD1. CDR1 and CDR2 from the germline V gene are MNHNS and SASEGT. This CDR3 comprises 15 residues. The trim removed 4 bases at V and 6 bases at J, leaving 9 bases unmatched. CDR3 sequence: CASSAPGQGGDGYTF. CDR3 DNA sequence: TGTGCCAGCAGTGCCCCGGGACAGGGCGGGGATGGCTACACCTTC.

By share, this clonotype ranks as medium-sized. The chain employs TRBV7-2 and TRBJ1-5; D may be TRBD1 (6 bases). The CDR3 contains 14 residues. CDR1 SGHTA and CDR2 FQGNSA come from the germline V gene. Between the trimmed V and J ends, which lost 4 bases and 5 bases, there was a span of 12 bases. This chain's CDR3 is CASSSTGTYQPQHF. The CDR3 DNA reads TGTGCCAGCAGCTCAACAGGGACTTATCAGCCCCAGCATTTT. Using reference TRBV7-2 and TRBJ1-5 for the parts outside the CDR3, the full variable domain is GAGVSQSPSNKVTEKGKDVELRCDPISGHTALYWYRQSLGQGLEFLIYFQGNSAPDKSGLPSDRFSAERTGGSVSTLTIQRTQQEDSAVYLCASSSTGTYQPQHFGDGTRLSIL.

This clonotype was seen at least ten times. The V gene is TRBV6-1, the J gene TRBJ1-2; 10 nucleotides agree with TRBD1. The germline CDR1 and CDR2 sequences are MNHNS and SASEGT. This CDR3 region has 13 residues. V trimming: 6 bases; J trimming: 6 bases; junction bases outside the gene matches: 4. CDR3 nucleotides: TGTGCCAGCAGGAGACAGGGGGCGGATGGCTACACCTTC. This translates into CASRRQGADGYTF.

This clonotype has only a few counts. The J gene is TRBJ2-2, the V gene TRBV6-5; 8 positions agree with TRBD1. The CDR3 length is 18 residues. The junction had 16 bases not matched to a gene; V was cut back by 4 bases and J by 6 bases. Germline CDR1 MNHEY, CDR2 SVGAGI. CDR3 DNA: TGTGCCAGCAGTTCCACTACCACCCGGGACAGGAGGGCCGGGGAGCTGTTTTTT. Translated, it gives CASSSTTTRDRRAGELFF.

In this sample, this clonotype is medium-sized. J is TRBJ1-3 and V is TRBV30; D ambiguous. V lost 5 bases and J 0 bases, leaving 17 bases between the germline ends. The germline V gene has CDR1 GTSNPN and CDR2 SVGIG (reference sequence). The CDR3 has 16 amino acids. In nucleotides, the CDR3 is TGTGCCTGGGACGCCCCGGGGATAAGCTCTGGAAACACCATATATTTT. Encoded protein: CAWDAPGISSGNTIYF.

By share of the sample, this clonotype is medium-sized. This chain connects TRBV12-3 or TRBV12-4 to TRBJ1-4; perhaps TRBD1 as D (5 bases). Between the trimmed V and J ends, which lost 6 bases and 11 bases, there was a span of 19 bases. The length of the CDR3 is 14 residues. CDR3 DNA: TGTGCCAGCAGCTCGGAAGATTGGTCAGGGAAACTGTTTTTT. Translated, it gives CASSSEDWSGKLFF.

CDR3 amino acids: CASRRQGLVDEQYF. In DNA, the CDR3 is TGTGCCAGCAGGAGACAGGGGTTGGTGGACGAGCAGTACTTC. V usage is TRBV27 and J usage is TRBJ2-7, with TRBD1 identical over 8 bases. Germline loops: CDR1 MNHEY, CDR2 SMNVEV (reference sequence). The V and J ends lost 6 bases and 5 bases, in that order; junction bases with no gene match: 9. The CDR3 sequence is 14 residues long.

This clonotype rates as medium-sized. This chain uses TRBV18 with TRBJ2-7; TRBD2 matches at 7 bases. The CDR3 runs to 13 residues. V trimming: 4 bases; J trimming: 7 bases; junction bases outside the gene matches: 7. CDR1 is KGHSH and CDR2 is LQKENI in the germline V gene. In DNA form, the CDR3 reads TGTGCCAGCTCACTCGACCAGGGAGGGGAGCAGTACTTC. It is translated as CASSLDQGGEQYF.

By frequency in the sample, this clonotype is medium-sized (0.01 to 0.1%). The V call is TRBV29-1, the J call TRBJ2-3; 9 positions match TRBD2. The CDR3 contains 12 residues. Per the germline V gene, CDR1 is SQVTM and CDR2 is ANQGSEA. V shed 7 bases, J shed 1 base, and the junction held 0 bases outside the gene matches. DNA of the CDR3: TGCAGCGGGACTAGCGGCACAGATACGCAGTATTTT. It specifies CSGTSGTDTQYF.

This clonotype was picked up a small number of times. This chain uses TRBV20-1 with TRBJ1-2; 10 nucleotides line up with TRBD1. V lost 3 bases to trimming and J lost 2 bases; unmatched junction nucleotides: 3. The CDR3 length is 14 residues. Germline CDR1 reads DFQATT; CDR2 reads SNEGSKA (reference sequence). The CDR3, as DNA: TGCAGTGCTAGGATGGACAGGGGGAACTATGGCTACACCTTC. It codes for CSARMDRGNYGYTF.

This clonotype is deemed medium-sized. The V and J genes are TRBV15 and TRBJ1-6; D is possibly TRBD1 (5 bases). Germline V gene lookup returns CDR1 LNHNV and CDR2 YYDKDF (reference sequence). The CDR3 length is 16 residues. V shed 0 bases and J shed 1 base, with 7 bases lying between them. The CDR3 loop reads CATSREKGSYNSPLHF. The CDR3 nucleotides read TGTGCCACCAGCAGAGAGAAGGGGTCCTATAATTCACCCCTCCACTTT. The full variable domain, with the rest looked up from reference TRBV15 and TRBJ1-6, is DAMVIQNPRYQVTQFGKPVTLSCSQTLNHNVMYWYQQKSSQAPKLLFHYYDKDFNNEADTPDNFQSRRPNTSFCFLDIRSPGLGDTAMYLCATSREKGSYNSPLHFGNGTRLTVT.